These 18 T cell receptor beta chains were sequenced from one sample in a study of cytomegalovirus exposure and HLA in healthy donors. A multiplex PCR was run with 60 Vbeta primers and 13 Jbeta primers. The repertoire was sequenced with immunoSEQ multiplex PCR; TCRdb's copy has only in-frame clones and lacks some. The sample carries fewer than 200,000 clones, roughly 80% recorded once. Sequencing was performed on PBMCs. Every receptor here comes from a woman in her late teens or twenties in good health and CMV-seronegative.

The rearrangement uses TRBV9 and TRBJ2-1, with D possibly being TRBD1 (5 bases). The CDR3 length is 15 residues. V was clipped by 4 bases and J by 0 bases, with 11 bases between them. Germline assignment: CDR1 SGDLS and CDR2 YYNGEE. CDR3 sequence: CASSIQGSSYNEQFF. The CDR3 bases are TGTGCCAGCAGCATTCAGGGCAGCTCCTACAATGAGCAGTTCTTC.

The CDR3 nucleotides read TGTGCCAGTAGTAGCGGAGGAAGTAATGAAAAACTGTTTTTT. Protein product: CASSSGGSNEKLFF. The chain joins TRBV19 to TRBJ1-4, with no clear D. This CDR3 has 14 amino acids. From germline, CDR1 is LNHDA and CDR2 SQIVND (reference sequence). V lost 4 bases and J 4 bases, leaving 10 bases between the germline ends.

The chain carries TRBV18 and TRBJ2-5; 14 bases fit TRBD2. Unmatched junction bases numbered 2, after V lost 3 bases and J lost 5 bases. The CDR3 contains 15 residues. In germline, CDR1 is KGHSH, CDR2 LQKENI. CDR3 coding DNA: TGTGCCAGCTCACCGGGACTAGCGGGAGTTGAGACCCAGTACTTC. This gives the protein CASSPGLAGVETQYF.

J is TRBJ2-1 and V is TRBV28; the match to TRBD2 covers 7 bases. Germline V gene sequence: CDR1 MDHEN, CDR2 SYDVKM. The V and J ends lost 2 bases and 4 bases, in that order; junction bases with no gene match: 5. This CDR3 comprises 15 residues. Here the CDR3 reads CASSLGASGYNEQFF. The CDR3 DNA is TGTGCCAGCAGTTTAGGGGCTAGCGGTTACAATGAGCAGTTCTTC.

This chain links TRBV11-2 with TRBJ2-7; D ambiguous. Per germline, CDR1 SGHAT and CDR2 FQNNGV. The V end was cut by 1 base, the J end by 0 bases, with 7 bases between. The CDR3 sequence is 14 residues long. As DNA, the CDR3 is TGTGCCAGCAGCTTAGCCCATAGCTCCTACGAGCAGTACTTC. It encodes CASSLAHSSYEQYF.

J is TRBJ1-2 and V is TRBV30; TRBD1 is a possible D gene (6 bases). The CDR3 runs 14 residues. V was clipped by 5 bases and J by 0 bases, with 13 bases between them. CDR1 and CDR2 from the germline V gene are GTSNPN and SVGIG (reference sequence). CDR3 protein: CAWGGASANYGYTF. In DNA, the CDR3 is TGTGCCTGGGGGGGGGCTTCTGCTAACTATGGCTACACCTTC.

The chain employs TRBV5-1 and TRBJ2-5, with D possibly matching TRBD2 (6 bases). Germline V gene data show CDR1 as SGHRS and CDR2 as YFSETQ. Trimming cost V 1 base and J 5 bases, with 12 bases left between them. The CDR3 extends over 14 amino acids. CDR3 DNA: TGCGCCAGCAGCTTGTATACGGGAGTGGAGACCCAGTACTTC. Encoded protein: CASSLYTGVETQYF.

This rearrangement joins TRBV27 to TRBJ2-7; TRBD1 agrees at 10 bases. This CDR3 is 13 amino acids long. V was pared by 6 bases and J by 6 bases, with 5 bases of the junction left unmatched. Per germline, CDR1 MNHEY and CDR2 SMNVEV (reference sequence). The CDR3 bases are TGTGCCAGCAGCCGGGACAGGGGAGGCGAGCAGTACTTC. Its protein product is CASSRDRGGEQYF.

This clone was seen a handful of times. V is TRBV6-5 and J is TRBJ1-5; the D gene is possibly TRBD1 (5 bases). The CDR3 loop spans 13 amino acids. The V end was cut by 5 bases, the J end by 7 bases, with 12 bases between. In germline, CDR1 is MNHEY, CDR2 SVGAGI. CDR3 sequence (DNA): TGTGCCAGCAGTCCCGACAGTTTGCAGCCCCAGCATTTT. It encodes CASSPDSLQPQHF.

There are a few counts of this clone. V gene TRBV5-6 combines with J gene TRBJ2-7; maybe TRBD2 (5 bases). Looked up from germline, CDR1 is SGHDT and CDR2 is YYEEEE. The length of the CDR3 is 13 residues. V shed 4 bases and J shed 3 bases, with 11 bases lying between them. The DNA for the CDR3 is TGTGCCAGCAGCCCCGAGGGCAGCTACGAGCAGTACGTC. Translated: CASSPEGSYEQYV.

This clone has a handful of counts. V gene TRBV4-3 combines with J gene TRBJ2-2; 8 bases map to TRBD2. CDR1 is LGHNA and CDR2 is YSLEER in the germline V gene. The V and J ends lost 0 bases and 4 bases, in that order; junction bases with no gene match: 7. This CDR3 is 17 amino acids long. This CDR3 is CASSQDPGGWSTGELFF. For the CDR3, the DNA is TGCGCCAGCAGCCAAGACCCGGGAGGGTGGAGCACCGGGGAGCTGTTTTTT.

This chain joins TRBV5-5 and TRBJ2-7; 7 bases match TRBD2. The CDR3 loop spans 14 amino acids. With 5 bases clipped from V and 0 bases from J, the junction kept 5 bases outside the gene matches. Germline loops: CDR1 SGHKS, CDR2 YYEKEE (reference sequence). The DNA for the CDR3 is TGTGCCAGCAGAAACCCGGGGGGCTCCTACGAGCAGTACTTC. It encodes CASRNPGGSYEQYF.

The chain uses TRBV7-2 and TRBJ1-4; 9 bases match TRBD1. Germline-derived CDR1 and CDR2 are SGHTA and FQGNSA. The CDR3 has 15 residues. Losses at the gene ends were 1 base for V and 7 bases for J; bases not matched to a gene: 4. The DNA of the CDR3 is TGTGCCAGCAGCTTAGGGCGGACAGGGGTTGAAAAACTGTTTTTT. Its translation: CASSLGRTGVEKLFF.

The chain employs TRBV19 and TRBJ2-1; TRBD2 aligns across 7 bases. The V and J ends lost 3 bases and 2 bases, in that order; junction bases with no gene match: 4. The CDR3 is made up of 15 amino acids. The germline CDR1 and CDR2 sequences are LNHDA and SQIVND (reference sequence). The CDR3 nucleotides read TGTGCCAGTAGTATGGCTAGCGGAGCCTACAATGAGCAGTTCTTC. Its protein product is CASSMASGAYNEQFF.

The chain couples TRBV11-2 to TRBJ2-5, with TRBD1 as a possible D gene (5 bases). CDR3 length equals 14 residues. Germline V gives CDR1 SGHAT, CDR2 FQNNGV. Trimming removed 6 bases at V and 1 base at J, with 12 bases between. CDR3 loop: CASSLRALQETQYF. CDR3 sequence (DNA): TGTGCCAGCAGTCTCAGGGCTCTCCAAGAGACCCAGTACTTC.

This clone was recorded a few times. The chain uses TRBV6-1 and TRBJ1-2, with 10 bases lining up with TRBD1. This CDR3 region has 12 residues. J lost 12 bases, V lost 10 bases, and 11 bases had no gene match. Per germline, CDR1 MNHNS and CDR2 SASEGT. The CDR3 reads CAISRDRGVHTF. The CDR3 nucleotides are TGTGCCATCTCCCGGGACAGGGGAGTCCACACCTTC.

The rearrangement uses TRBV27 and TRBJ1-2, with D perhaps matching TRBD1 (5 bases). This CDR3 has 15 residues. The germline V and J ends were trimmed by 6 bases and 4 bases, with 18 bases remaining between them. The germline V gene encodes CDR1 MNHEY and CDR2 SMNVEV (reference sequence). CDR3 coding DNA: TGTGCCAGCAGCCCCCGGACACTCTCCCCCTATGGCTACACCTTC. This encodes CASSPRTLSPYGYTF.

The genes are TRBV7-9 and TRBJ2-3, with TRBD2 identical over 10 bases. The V and J ends lost 1 base and 5 bases, in that order; junction bases with no gene match: 6. Germline loops: CDR1 SEHNR, CDR2 FQNEAQ (reference sequence). The CDR3 totals 16 residues. The CDR3 region has the DNA TGTGCCAGCAGCTTAGGCCCTAGCGGGAGTAAAGATACGCAGTATTTT. It yields the protein CASSLGPSGSKDTQYF.